The 23 T cell receptor beta chains presented below share a single source sample, sequenced in a study of human T cells and chemical hapten exposure. MiXCR was run by TCRdb on the RACE reads, yielding one entry per CDR3 protein. Of around 95,000 distinct CDR3 sequences detected, 10% to 11% appear once; the ten largest clones hold about 3%. Time point described: pre-sensitization, week 0. Treatment indicated: therapeutic diphenylcyclopropenone sensitization with weekly scalp DPC. The source material was whole blood, sampled in connection with sensitization to the hapten diphenylcyclopropenone (DPC). The receptors originated from a woman aged 55-69 years with alopecia areata. Some clones in this sample may be carry-over from other donors' samples.

This clonotype was counted ten times or more. V and J are TRBV18 and TRBJ2-7, with 9 nucleotides matching TRBD1. The V and J ends lost 0 bases and 2 bases, in that order; junction bases with no gene match: 11. CDR1 and CDR2 from the germline V gene are KGHSH and LQKENI. The CDR3 loop spans 18 amino acids. CDR3 nucleotides: TGTGCCAGCTCACCACCGTGGGACAGGGTCCTGGAGACCTACGAGCAGTACTTC. Translated: CASSPPWDRVLETYEQYF. Full variable domain (missing parts from reference TRBV18 and TRBJ2-7): NAGVMQNPRHLVRRRGQEARLRCSPMKGHSHVYWYRQLPEEGLKFMVYLQKENIIDESGMPKERFSAEFPKEGPSILRIQQVVRGDSAAYFCASSPPWDRVLETYEQYFGPGTRLTVT.

This clonotype was seen many times. The chain couples TRBV7-6 to TRBJ2-1; the match to TRBD1 covers 7 bases. J lost 2 bases, V lost 5 bases, and 18 bases had no gene match. The germline V gene encodes CDR1 SGHVS and CDR2 FNYEAQ. This CDR3 is built from 19 residues. CDR3 coding DNA: TGTGCCAGCAGCATCCAGCCGCTACAGGGGCCACGAACCTACAATGAGCAGTTCTTC. Its translation is CASSIQPLQGPRTYNEQFF.

V and J are TRBV27 and TRBJ1-2; D unresolved. V was clipped by 0 bases and J by 4 bases, with 6 bases between them. Germline CDR1 reads MNHEY; CDR2 reads SMNVEV (reference sequence). The CDR3 consists of 13 residues. The CDR3 loop reads CASSLSGLYGYTF. The CDR3 DNA sequence: TGTGCCAGCAGTTTATCAGGGCTCTATGGCTACACCTTC.

This clonotype was seen more than once but under ten times. This rearrangement joins TRBV27 to TRBJ2-5, with TRBD2 as a possible D gene (5 bases). The germline V gene has CDR1 MNHEY and CDR2 SMNVEV (reference sequence). V was shortened by 4 bases and J by 0 bases, with 12 bases between the two germline ends. The CDR3 has 15 amino acids. CDR3 sequence (DNA): TGTGCCAGCAGTTCGCCTTCCGGGAACCAAGAGACCCAGTACTTC. Its protein product is CASSSPSGNQETQYF.

This chain joins TRBV12-3 or TRBV12-4 and TRBJ2-5; D not resolved. The CDR3 has 12 amino acids. V gave up 7 bases and J gave up 6 bases, with 12 bases separating them. This CDR3 is CASNINPQTQYF. The DNA for the CDR3 is TGTGCCAGCAACATAAACCCCCAGACCCAGTACTTC.

V gene TRBV5-6 combines with J gene TRBJ1-1, with D unresolved. This CDR3 comprises 16 residues. Germline CDR1 reads SGHDT; CDR2 reads YYEEEE. V was clipped by 0 bases and J by 3 bases, with 15 bases between them. CDR3 coding DNA: TGTGCCAGCAGCTTGGGTTTCCGTCCCCGGGACACTGAAGCTTTCTTT. Protein: CASSLGFRPRDTEAFF. Drawing the rest from reference TRBV5-6 and TRBJ1-1, the complete variable domain is DAGVTQSPTHLIKTRGQQVTLRCSPKSGHDTVSWYQQALGQGPQFIFQYYEEEERQRGNFPDRFSGHQFPNYSSELNVNALLLGDSALYLCASSLGFRPRDTEAFFGQGTRLTVV.

This clonotype has ten or more counts. V usage is TRBV11-2 and J usage is TRBJ2-1, with 7 bases lining up with TRBD1. CDR3 length: 16 residues. Germline loops: CDR1 SGHAT, CDR2 FQNNGV. The V gene end was trimmed by 4 bases and the J gene end by 5 bases; junction bases not matched to a gene: 11. The CDR3 loop reads CASSSTGNTGHNEQFF. DNA for the CDR3: TGTGCCAGCAGCTCGACAGGGAATACCGGCCACAATGAGCAGTTCTTC. Looking up the rest from reference TRBV11-2 and TRBJ2-1 gives the full variable domain: EAGVAQSPRYKIIEKRQSVAFWCNPISGHATLYWYQQILGQGPKLLIQFQNNGVVDDSQLPKDRFSAERLKGVDSTLKIQPAKLEDSAVYLCASSSTGNTGHNEQFFGPGTRLTVL.

This clonotype was detected many times. The V call is TRBV3-1, the J call TRBJ1-2; D gene ambiguous. This CDR3 has 15 amino acids. The V end lost 1 base, the J end lost 1 base, and 10 bases lay between the germline ends. Germline V gene lookup returns CDR1 LGHDT and CDR2 YNNKEL (reference sequence). The CDR3 is CASSQVLSNNYGYTF. As DNA, the CDR3 is TGTGCCAGCAGCCAAGTACTCAGTAATAACTATGGCTACACCTTC.

This clonotype was seen more than once but under ten times. This CDR3 is CASTTGDREAFF. The CDR3 region has the DNA TGTGCCAGCACGACGGGGGACAGAGAAGCTTTCTTT. This chain uses TRBV6-2 or TRBV6-3 with TRBJ1-1, with 7 bases aligning to TRBD1. Per the germline V gene, CDR1 is MNHEY and CDR2 is SVGEGT. The CDR3 totals 12 residues. V lost 7 bases, J lost 8 bases, and 7 bases stayed unmatched.

This clonotype showed up just a few times. The CDR3 DNA follows: TGTGCCAGCCGGGGCCAGGTCCCTAATGAAAAACTGTTTTTT. Translation: CASRGQVPNEKLFF. V usage is TRBV12-3 or TRBV12-4 and J usage is TRBJ1-4; maybe TRBD1 (5 bases). Trimming removed 8 bases from V and 3 bases from J, with 13 bases in between. The CDR3 spans 14 residues.

This clonotype was picked up a small number of times. The chain has TRBV2 and TRBJ2-1; TRBD2 agrees at 12 bases. The germline CDR1 and CDR2 sequences are SNHLY and FYNNEI. The V and J ends lost 3 bases and 4 bases, in that order; junction bases with no gene match: 10. CDR3 length equals 18 residues. The CDR3 bases are TGTGCCAGCAGTGAGGGCCCAAAACTAGCGGGGGGATACAATGAGCAGTTCTTC. Residues: CASSEGPKLAGGYNEQFF.

This clonotype has just a few counts. The chain couples TRBV3-1 to TRBJ2-3; 8 nucleotides match TRBD2. V dropped 2 bases and J dropped 6; count of bases not matched to a gene: 7. The germline V gene has CDR1 LGHDT and CDR2 YNNKEL (reference sequence). CDR3 size: 15 residues. The CDR3 reads CASSQIRGGVDTQYF. In DNA, the CDR3 is TGTGCCAGCAGCCAAATCCGGGGGGGCGTGGATACGCAGTATTTT.

This clonotype has only a few counts. The chain combines TRBV7-9 with TRBJ1-6, with TRBD1 identical over 7 bases. Germline V gives CDR1 SEHNR, CDR2 FQNEAQ (reference sequence). J was trimmed by 10 bases and V by 8 bases; bases with no gene match: 14. The CDR3 covers 15 residues. The CDR3 sequence is CASSEGAGLSSPLHF. DNA for the CDR3: TGTGCCAGCTCCGAGGGGGCAGGCCTATCCTCACCCCTCCACTTT.

This clonotype came up a few times. The J gene is TRBJ2-7, the V gene TRBV3-1, with a weak D call TRBD1 (7 bases). The CDR3 runs to 15 residues. The germline V gene encodes CDR1 LGHDT and CDR2 YNNKEL (reference sequence). The V gene lost 3 bases and the J gene lost 1 base, with 13 bases spanning the gap. The CDR3 reads CASSQAPGGSYEQYF. The CDR3 nucleotides read TGTGCCAGCAGCCAGGCGCCAGGGGGGTCCTACGAGCAGTACTTC.

Remarks on this clonotype: No conserved phenylalanine or tryptophan is present at the end of the CDR3, so a read error is the likely explanation. This chain connects TRBV7-9 to TRBJ1-1, with TRBD1 as a possible D gene (6 bases). The V gene's germline CDR1 is SEHNR and CDR2 FQNEAQ (reference sequence). Trimming shortened V by 1 base and J by 3 bases, and 12 bases separated the two germline ends. CDR3 length: 15 amino acids. Here the CDR3 reads CASSLVLGADTEAFL. As DNA, the CDR3 is TGTGCCAGCAGCTTAGTCCTGGGGGCGGACACTGAAGCTTTCCTT.

The table lists this clonotype with many counts. This chain uses TRBV29-1 with TRBJ2-1; TRBD2 aligns across 16 bases. Per the germline V gene, CDR1 is SQVTM and CDR2 is ANQGSEA. The CDR3 totals 19 residues. V was pared by 7 bases and J by 5 bases, with 17 bases of the junction left unmatched. For the CDR3, the DNA is TGCAGCGCCAAAACAGGTGGGACTAGCGGGGGGGAGAGAAACAATGAGCAGTTCTTC. Translating it yields CSAKTGGTSGGERNNEQFF.

This clonotype occurred many times. The chain carries TRBV18 and TRBJ1-5, with 7 bases fitting TRBD1. Per germline, CDR1 KGHSH and CDR2 LQKENI. Trimming cost V 4 bases and J 7 bases; bases outside gene matches: 7. This CDR3 has 14 amino acids. CDR3 bases: TGTGCCAGCTCACTTCAGGACAGGAACCAGCCCCAGCATTTT. Residues: CASSLQDRNQPQHF.

This clonotype was seen only a few times. The rearrangement links TRBV3-1 to TRBJ1-2, with unresolved D. The CDR3 spans 15 residues. Germline V CDR1 and CDR2: LGHDT, YNNKEL (reference sequence). The V and J ends lost 1 base and 0 bases respectively, with 9 bases between them. The CDR3 sequence: CASSQGLTSNYGYTF. The CDR3 DNA follows: TGTGCCAGCAGCCAAGGCTTGACCTCTAACTATGGCTACACCTTC.

The V gene is TRBV7-9, the J gene TRBJ2-7, with 8 bases that match TRBD2. The germline gives CDR1 SEHNR, CDR2 FQNEAQ (reference sequence). The CDR3 has 14 amino acids. The V gene end was trimmed by 5 bases and the J gene end by 4 bases; junction bases not matched to a gene: 7. The CDR3, as DNA: TGTGCCAGCAGCCTTAGCGGGGACCGATACGAGCAGTACTTC. Its protein is CASSLSGDRYEQYF.

This clonotype has a count of ten or more. The genes are TRBV12-3 or TRBV12-4 and TRBJ2-2; 10 positions agree with TRBD1. The V gene end was trimmed by 1 base and the J gene end by 5 bases; junction bases not matched to a gene: 4. The CDR3 is 16 amino acids. The CDR3 loop is CASSLGQGARTGELFF. The CDR3 DNA is TGTGCCAGCAGTTTAGGACAGGGGGCGAGGACCGGGGAGCTGTTTTTT.

The table lists this clonotype with many counts. This rearrangement joins TRBV12-3 or TRBV12-4 to TRBJ2-5; a weak D match, TRBD1 (6 bases). Trimming cost V 6 bases and J 5 bases, with 13 bases left between them. The CDR3 runs to 13 residues. CDR3 amino acids: CASSRQELETQYF. CDR3 sequence (DNA): TGTGCCAGCAGCAGACAGGAGTTGGAGACCCAGTACTTC.

The chain is built from TRBV6-5 and TRBJ2-7; TRBD2 aligns across 9 bases. Germline CDR1 is MNHEY and CDR2 is SVGAGI. This CDR3 spans 15 amino acids. Trimming cost V 2 bases and J 4 bases; bases outside gene matches: 6. CDR3 in DNA: TGTGCCAGCAGTTACGCCGATAGCGGGGGATACGAGCAGTACTTC. Translated, it gives CASSYADSGGYEQYF.

This clonotype has only a few counts. The gene calls are TRBV7-6 and TRBJ2-5; 7 bases map to TRBD1. CDR1 and CDR2 from the germline V gene are SGHVS and FNYEAQ. CDR3 size: 15 residues. V shed 5 bases and J 2 bases; nucleotides not matched to a gene: 8. CDR3 protein: CASSPRQGVQETQYF. DNA of the CDR3: TGTGCCAGCAGCCCGAGACAGGGTGTTCAAGAGACCCAGTACTTC.